This TCR beta chain appears in the sequencing data of a study of T-cell memory formation after mild COVID-19. The CDR3 is made up of 13 amino acids. Germline CDR1 is MNHEY and CDR2 is SVGAGI. V lost 5 bases, J lost 3 bases, and 10 bases lay in between. TCRdb reprocessed the 5' RACE reads via MiXCR and lists one record per CDR3 protein. The table lists about 560,000 distinct CDR3 sequences, roughly 21% of them singletons. This clonotype was observed a few times. The sequencing input was PBMCs or a T cell subset sorted from them (not recorded which). This chain links TRBV6-5 with TRBJ1-2; no clear D. The source is an adult woman who had mild COVID-19 (a few samples of this study predate the infection). Cell type and time point are not known. CDR3 sequence reads: CASSADPDYGYTF. CDR3 nucleotide sequence: TGTGCCAGCAGTGCGGACCCGGACTATGGCTACACCTTC.